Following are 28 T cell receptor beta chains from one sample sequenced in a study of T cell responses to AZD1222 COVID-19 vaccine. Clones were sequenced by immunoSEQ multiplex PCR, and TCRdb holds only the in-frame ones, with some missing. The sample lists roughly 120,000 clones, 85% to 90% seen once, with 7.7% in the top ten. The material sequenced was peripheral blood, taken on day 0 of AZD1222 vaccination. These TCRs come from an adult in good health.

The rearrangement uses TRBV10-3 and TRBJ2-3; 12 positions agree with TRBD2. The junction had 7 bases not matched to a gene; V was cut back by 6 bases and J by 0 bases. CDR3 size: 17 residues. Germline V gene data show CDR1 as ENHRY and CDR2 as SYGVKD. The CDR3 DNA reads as TGTGCCATCAGCGGGACTAGCGGGCTGGGGAGCACAGATACGCAGTATTTT. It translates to CAISGTSGLGSTDTQYF.

The chain's CDR3 is CASRDGPSYEQYF. As DNA, the CDR3 is TGTGCCAGCCGGGACGGCCCCTCCTACGAGCAGTACTTC. This chain connects TRBV28 to TRBJ2-7; D may be TRBD1 or TRBD2 (5 bases each). The V and J ends lost 8 bases and 0 bases respectively, with 11 bases between them. Per the germline V gene, CDR1 is MDHEN and CDR2 is SYDVKM. This CDR3 is built from 13 residues.

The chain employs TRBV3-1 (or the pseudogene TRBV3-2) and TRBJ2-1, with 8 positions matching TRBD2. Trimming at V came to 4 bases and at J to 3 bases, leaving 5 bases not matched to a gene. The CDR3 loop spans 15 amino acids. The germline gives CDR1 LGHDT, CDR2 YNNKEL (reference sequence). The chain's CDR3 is CASSRSGGDYNEQFF. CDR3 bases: TGTGCCAGCAGCCGGAGCGGGGGCGACTACAATGAGCAGTTCTTC.

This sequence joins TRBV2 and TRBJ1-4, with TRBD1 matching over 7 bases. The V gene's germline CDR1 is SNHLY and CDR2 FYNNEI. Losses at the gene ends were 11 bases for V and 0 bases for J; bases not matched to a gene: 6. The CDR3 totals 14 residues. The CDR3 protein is CAARRGATNEKLFF. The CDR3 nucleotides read TGTGCCGCCCGCAGGGGGGCAACTAATGAAAAACTGTTTTTT. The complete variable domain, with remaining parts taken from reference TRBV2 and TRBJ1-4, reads EPEVTQTPSHQVTQMGQEVILRCVPISNHLYFYWYRQILGQKVEFLVSFYNNEISEKSEIFDDQFSVERPDGSNFTLKIRSTKLEDSAMYFCAARRGATNEKLFFGSGTQLSVL.

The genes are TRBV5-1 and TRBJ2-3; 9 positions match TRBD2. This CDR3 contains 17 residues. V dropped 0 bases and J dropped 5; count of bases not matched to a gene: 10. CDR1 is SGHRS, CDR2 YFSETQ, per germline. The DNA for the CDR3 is TGCGCCAGCAGCTTGGTAGTGGGCGGGAGGGCCGGAGATACGCAGTATTTT. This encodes CASSLVVGGRAGDTQYF.

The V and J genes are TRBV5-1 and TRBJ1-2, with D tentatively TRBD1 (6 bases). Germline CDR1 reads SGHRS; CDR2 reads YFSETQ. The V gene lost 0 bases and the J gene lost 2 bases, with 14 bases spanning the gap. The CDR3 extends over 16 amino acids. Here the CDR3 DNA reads TGCGCCAGCAGCTTGGGGACAGCGCCTGGAAACTATGGCTACACCTTC. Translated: CASSLGTAPGNYGYTF. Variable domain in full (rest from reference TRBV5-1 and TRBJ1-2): KAGVTQTPRYLIKTRGQQVTLSCSPISGHRSVSWYQQTPGQGLQFLFEYFSETQRNKGNFPGRFSGRQFSNSRSEMNVSTLELGDSALYLCASSLGTAPGNYGYTFGSGTRLTVV.

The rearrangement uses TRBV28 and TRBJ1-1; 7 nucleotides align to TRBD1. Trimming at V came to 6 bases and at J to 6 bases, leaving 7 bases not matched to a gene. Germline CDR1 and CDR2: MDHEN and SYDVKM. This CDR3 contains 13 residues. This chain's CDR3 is CASSPQGSPEAFF. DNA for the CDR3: TGTGCCAGCAGCCCACAGGGGTCCCCTGAAGCTTTCTTT.

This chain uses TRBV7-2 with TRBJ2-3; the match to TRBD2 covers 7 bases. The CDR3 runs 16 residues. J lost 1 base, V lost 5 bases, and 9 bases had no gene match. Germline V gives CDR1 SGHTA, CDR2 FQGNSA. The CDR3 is CASSSAGSGGTDTQYF. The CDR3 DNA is TGTGCCAGCAGCAGCGCCGGGAGCGGGGGCACAGATACGCAGTATTTT.

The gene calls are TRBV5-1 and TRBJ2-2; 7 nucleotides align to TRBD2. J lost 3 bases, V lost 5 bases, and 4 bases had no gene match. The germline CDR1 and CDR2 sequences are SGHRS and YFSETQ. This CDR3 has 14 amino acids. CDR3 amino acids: CASREAGDTGELFF. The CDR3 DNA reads TGCGCCAGCAGGGAGGCGGGGGACACCGGGGAGCTGTTTTTT.

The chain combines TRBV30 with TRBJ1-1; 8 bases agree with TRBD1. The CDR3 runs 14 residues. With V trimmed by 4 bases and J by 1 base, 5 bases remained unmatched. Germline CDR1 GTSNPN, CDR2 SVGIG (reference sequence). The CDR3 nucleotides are TGTGCCTGGATCAGGGGGCGACAGAACACTGAAGCTTTCTTT. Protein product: CAWIRGRQNTEAFF. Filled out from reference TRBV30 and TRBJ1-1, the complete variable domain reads SQTIHQWPATLVQPVGSPLSLECTVEGTSNPNLYWYRQAAGRGLQLLFYSVGIGQISSEVPQNLSASRPQDRQFILSSKKLLLSDSGFYLCAWIRGRQNTEAFFGQGTRLTVV.

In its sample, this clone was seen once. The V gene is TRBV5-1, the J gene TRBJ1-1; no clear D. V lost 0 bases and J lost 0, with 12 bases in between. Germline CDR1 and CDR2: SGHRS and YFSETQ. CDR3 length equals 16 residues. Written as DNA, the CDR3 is TGCGCCAGCAGCTTGGCCGGATTGTCCTTGAACACTGAAGCTTTCTTT. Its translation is CASSLAGLSLNTEAFF.

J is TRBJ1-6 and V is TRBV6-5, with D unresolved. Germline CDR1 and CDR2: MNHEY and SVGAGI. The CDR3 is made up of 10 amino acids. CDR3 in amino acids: CGEGNSPLHF. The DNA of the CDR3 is TGTGGGGAGGGTAATTCACCCCTCCACTTT.

The CDR3 DNA reads as TGTGCCAGCAGTTCGACTCGACTAGCGGGGACCCAGACCCAGTACTTC. Amino acids: CASSSTRLAGTQTQYF. The chain links TRBV28 to TRBJ2-5; 11 bases fit TRBD2. The CDR3 covers 16 residues. The J segment lost 6 bases and the V segment lost 4 bases, leaving 10 bases of the junction unmatched. Germline CDR1 is MDHEN and CDR2 is SYDVKM.

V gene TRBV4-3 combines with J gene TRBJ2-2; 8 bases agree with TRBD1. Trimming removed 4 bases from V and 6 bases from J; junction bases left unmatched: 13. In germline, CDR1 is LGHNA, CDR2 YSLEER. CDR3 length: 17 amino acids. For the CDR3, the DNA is TGCGCCAGCAGCCCCGCCTGGACAGGGTCGGGATCCGGGGAGCTGTTTTTT. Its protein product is CASSPAWTGSGSGELFF.

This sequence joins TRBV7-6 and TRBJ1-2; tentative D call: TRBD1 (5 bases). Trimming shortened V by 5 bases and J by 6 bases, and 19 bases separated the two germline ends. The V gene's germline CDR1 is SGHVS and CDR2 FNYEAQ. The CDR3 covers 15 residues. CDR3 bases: TGTGCCAGCAGCCCCCTTCGCAGGGATGGACATGGCTACACCTTC. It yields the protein CASSPLRRDGHGYTF.

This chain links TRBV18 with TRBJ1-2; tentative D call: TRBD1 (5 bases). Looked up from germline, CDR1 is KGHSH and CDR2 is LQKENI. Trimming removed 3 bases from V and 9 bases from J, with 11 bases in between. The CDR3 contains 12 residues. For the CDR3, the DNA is TGTGCCAGCTCACCGGGGGTTGCTCGCTACACCTTC. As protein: CASSPGVARYTF.

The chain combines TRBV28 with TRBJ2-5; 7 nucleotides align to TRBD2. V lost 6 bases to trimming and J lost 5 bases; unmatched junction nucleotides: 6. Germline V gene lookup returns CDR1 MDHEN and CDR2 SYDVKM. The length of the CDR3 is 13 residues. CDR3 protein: CASRREGGETQYF. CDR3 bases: TGTGCCAGCAGGAGGGAGGGCGGGGAGACCCAGTACTTC.

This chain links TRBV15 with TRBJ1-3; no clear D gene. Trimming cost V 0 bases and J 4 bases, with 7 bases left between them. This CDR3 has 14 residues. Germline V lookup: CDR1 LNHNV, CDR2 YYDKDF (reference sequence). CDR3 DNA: TGTGCCACCAGCAGAGATTCGGACGGAAACACCATATATTTT. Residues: CATSRDSDGNTIYF.

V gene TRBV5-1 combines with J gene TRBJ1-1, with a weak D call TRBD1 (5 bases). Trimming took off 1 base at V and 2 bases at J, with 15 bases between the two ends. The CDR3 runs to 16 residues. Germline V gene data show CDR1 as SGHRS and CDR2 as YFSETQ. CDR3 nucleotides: TGCGCCAGCAGCTTGAGTGGGGCAGGGACCAACACTGAAGCTTTCTTT. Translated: CASSLSGAGTNTEAFF.

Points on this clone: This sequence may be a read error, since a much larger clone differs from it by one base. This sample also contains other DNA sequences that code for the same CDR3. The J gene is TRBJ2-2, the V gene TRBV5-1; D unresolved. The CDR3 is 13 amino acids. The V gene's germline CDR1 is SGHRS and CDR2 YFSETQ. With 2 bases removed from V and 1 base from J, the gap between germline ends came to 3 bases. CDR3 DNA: TGCGCCAGCAGCTTAGGGAACACCGGGGAGCTGTTTTTT. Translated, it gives CASSLGNTGELFF.

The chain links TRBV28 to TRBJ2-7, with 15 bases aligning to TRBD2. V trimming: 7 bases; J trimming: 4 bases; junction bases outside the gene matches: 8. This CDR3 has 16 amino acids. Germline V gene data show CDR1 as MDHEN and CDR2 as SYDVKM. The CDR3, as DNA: TGTGCCAGCACCCCTACCGGGACTAGCGGGAGGTACGAGCAGTACTTC. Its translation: CASTPTGTSGRYEQYF.

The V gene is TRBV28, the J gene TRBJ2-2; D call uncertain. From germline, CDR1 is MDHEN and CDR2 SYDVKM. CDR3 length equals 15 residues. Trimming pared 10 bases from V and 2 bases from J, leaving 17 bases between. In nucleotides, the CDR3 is TGTGCCACCAAGTTCGGGTCGGTCAACACCGGGGAGCTGTTTTTT. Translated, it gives CATKFGSVNTGELFF.

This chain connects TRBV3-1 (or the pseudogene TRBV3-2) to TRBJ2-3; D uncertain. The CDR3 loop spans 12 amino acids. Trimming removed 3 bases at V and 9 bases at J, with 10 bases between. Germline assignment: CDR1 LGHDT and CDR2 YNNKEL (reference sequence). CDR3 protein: CASSHTKETQYF. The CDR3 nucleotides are TGTGCCAGCAGCCACACTAAAGAAACGCAGTATTTT.

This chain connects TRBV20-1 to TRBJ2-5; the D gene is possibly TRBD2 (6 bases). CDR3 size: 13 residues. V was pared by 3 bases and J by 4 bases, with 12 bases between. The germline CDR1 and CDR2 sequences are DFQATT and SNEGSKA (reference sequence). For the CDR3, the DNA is TGCAGTGCTAGTCGCGGGGCAGGAGAGACCCAGTACTTC. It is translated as CSASRGAGETQYF.

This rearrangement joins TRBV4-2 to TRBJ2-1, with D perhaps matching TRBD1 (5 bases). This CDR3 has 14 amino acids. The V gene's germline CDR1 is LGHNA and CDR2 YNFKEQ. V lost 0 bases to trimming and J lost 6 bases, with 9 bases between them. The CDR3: CASSQDRQTNEQFF. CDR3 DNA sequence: TGTGCCAGCAGCCAAGACCGACAGACCAATGAGCAGTTCTTC.

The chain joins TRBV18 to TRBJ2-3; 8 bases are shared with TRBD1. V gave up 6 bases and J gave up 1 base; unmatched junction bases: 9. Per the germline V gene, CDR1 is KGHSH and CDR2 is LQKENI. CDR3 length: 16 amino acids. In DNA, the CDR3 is TGTGCCAGCTCCCTGGACAGGGCGCTAGGCACAGATACGCAGTATTTT. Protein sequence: CASSLDRALGTDTQYF.

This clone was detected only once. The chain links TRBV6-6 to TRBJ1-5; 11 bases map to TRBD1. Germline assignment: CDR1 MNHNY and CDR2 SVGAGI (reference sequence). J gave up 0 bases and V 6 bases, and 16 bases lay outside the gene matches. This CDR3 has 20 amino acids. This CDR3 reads CASSPPRDRGIVSSNQPQHF. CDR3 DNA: TGTGCCAGCAGCCCCCCCCGGGACAGGGGGATCGTGAGTAGCAATCAGCCCCAGCATTTT.

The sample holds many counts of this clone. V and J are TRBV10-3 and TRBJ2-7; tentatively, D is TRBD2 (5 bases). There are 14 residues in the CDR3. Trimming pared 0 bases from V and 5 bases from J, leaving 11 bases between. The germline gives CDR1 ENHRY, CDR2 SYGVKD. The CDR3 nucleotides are TGTGCCATCAGTGAGTCGAGGGCAGCACACGAGCAGTACTTC. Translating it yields CAISESRAAHEQYF.